This section outlines one T cell receptor (beta chain) sequence together with its context. This clonotype appeared a few times. Its antigen remains unidentified. Per-base qualities were not stored, and no clone one base away is much larger. The sample belongs to a study of breast tumors, draining lymph nodes, adjacent tissues (TCRdb year 2016). In the study overall: In breast cancer patients, the study compared the TCR beta repertoires of tumor, adjacent nontumor tissue and axillary lymph nodes. The study aimed to assess the relationships and possible T-cell exchange between tumor, surrounding tissue and draining lymph node repertoires in human breast cancer.

Trimming accounts for 2 bases at V and 6 bases at J, while the number of junction bases matched to no gene is 7. CDR1 and CDR2 were assigned from the germline V gene as SGHRS and YFSETQ. Including cysteine and phenylalanine, the CDR3 has 14 amino acids. CDR3 DNA is the only sequence kept; it has 42 bases, read in frame from the first base. General findings and caveats noted by the study authors: The similarity between tumor and nontumor tissue repertoires was significantly greater in luminal-like breast cancer than in basal-like breast cancer. The conclusion that tumor T cells originate in lymph nodes was framed as consistent with a hypothesis rather than directly demonstrated. Tumor T-cell repertoires showed less diversity than lymph node repertoires and more diversity than nontumor tissue repertoires, and tumor T-cell repertoires showed preferential V and J gene usage. A scenario in which most tumor T cells derive from the lymph node and then expand within tumor tissue was judged to be consistent with the data.

The lymph node samples were taken from the axillary draining lymph nodes of breast cancer patients. Sequencing was carried out with an Illumina HiSeq 2000. Multiplex PCR amplification was used to generate the TCR beta chain libraries. High-throughput sequencing was used to analyze the amplified TCR beta chain products. TCRdb cleaned the public reads at Q25 with fastp, built clones with MiXCR and kept in-frame beta chains. Rows matching on CDR3 protein sequence are summarized as one entry with the most common DNA and genes. The sample profile shows 200,000 or so distinct CDR3 sequences; 25% to 40% of them were found once. About 4.5% of the sample belongs to the ten largest clones.

The chain is assembled from TRBV5-1 and TRBJ1-2; 7 junctional bases match TRBD1. The material sequenced was axillary lymph node tissue. This TCR was sampled from a female donor with breast cancer. Some clones in this sample may be carry-over from other donors' samples. The CDR3 sequence is CASSFDRASDGYTF. The DNA reads TGCGCCAGCAGCTTTGACAGGGCCTCAGATGGCTACACCTTC.